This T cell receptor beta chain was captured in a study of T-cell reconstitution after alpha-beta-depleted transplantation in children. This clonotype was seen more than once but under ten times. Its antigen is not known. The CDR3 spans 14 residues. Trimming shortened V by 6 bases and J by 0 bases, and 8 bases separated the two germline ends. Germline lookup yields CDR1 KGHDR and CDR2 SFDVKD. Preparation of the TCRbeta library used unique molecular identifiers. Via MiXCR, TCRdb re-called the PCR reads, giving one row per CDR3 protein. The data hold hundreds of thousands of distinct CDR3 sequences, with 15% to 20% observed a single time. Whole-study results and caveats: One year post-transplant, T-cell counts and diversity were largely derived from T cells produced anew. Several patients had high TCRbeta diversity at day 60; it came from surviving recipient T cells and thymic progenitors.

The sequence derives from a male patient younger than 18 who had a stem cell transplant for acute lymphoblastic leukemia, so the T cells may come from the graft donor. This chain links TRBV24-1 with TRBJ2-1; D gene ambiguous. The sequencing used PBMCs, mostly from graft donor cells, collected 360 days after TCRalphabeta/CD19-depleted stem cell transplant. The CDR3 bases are TGTGCCACCAGTAAGGGCTTCTCCTACAATGAGCAGTTCTTC. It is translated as CATSKGFSYNEQFF.